This T cell receptor beta chain derives from a study of spatial heterogeneity in lung cancer. For the study at large: After resection, follow-up PBMC samples were sequenced when available, at a median of approximately 23 months later.

V was shortened by 6 bases and J by 4 bases, with 18 bases between the two germline ends. This CDR3 contains 15 residues. Germline V lookup: CDR1 SNHLY, CDR2 FYNNEI. This clonotype showed up many times. Its antigen remains unknown. Noted time point: blood at routine non-recurrence follow-up after resection. The input material, whole RNA from tumor, nontumor lung or frozen PBMC, was sequenced unsorted. Study-level findings and limits: Expanded tumor TCRs that were ubiquitous appeared in blood more at resection than follow-up.

TCRdb reprocessed the 5' RACE reads with MiXCR, giving one entry per CDR3 protein. The sample carries roughly 71,000 distinct CDR3 sequences, nearly 9% recorded once. Sequencing used PBMCs, obtained at follow-up. The sequence was obtained from a female donor with early-stage non-small cell lung cancer. The V call is TRBV2, the J call TRBJ1-2; D is perhaps TRBD1 (5 bases). The CDR3 here is CASSTPDTTFYGYTF. CDR3 DNA: TGTGCCAGCAGCACCCCGGACACGACGTTCTATGGCTACACCTTC.